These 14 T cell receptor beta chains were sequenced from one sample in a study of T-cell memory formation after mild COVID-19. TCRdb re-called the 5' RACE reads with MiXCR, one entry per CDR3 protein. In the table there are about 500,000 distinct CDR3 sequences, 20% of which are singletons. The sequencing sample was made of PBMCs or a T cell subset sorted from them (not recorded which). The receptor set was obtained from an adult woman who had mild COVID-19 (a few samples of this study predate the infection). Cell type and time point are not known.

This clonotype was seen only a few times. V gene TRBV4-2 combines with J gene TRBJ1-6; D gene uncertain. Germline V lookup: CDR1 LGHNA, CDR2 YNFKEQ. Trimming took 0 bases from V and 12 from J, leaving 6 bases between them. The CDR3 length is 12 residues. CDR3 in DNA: TGTGCCAGCAGCCAAGAGGGGAAACCCCTCCACTTT. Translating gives CASSQEGKPLHF.

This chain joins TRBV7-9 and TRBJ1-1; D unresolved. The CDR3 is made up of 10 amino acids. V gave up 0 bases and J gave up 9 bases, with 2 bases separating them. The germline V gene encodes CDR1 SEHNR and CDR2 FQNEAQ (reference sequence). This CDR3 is CASSLAKAFF. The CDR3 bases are TGTGCCAGCAGCTTAGCGAAAGCTTTCTTT.

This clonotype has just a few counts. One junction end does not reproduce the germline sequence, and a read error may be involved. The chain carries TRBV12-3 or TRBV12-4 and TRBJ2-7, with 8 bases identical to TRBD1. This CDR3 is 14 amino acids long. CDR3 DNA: TGTGCCAGCAGTCGACAGGGGCCCTCCTCCGAGCAGTACTTC. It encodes CASSRQGPSSEQYF.

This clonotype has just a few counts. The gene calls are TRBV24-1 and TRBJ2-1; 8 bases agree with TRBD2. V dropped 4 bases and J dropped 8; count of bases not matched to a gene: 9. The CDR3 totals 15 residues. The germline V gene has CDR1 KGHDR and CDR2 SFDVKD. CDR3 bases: TGTGCCACCAGTGACCCCGGGGGGGGTCTTGATGAGCAGTTCTTC. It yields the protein CATSDPGGGLDEQFF.

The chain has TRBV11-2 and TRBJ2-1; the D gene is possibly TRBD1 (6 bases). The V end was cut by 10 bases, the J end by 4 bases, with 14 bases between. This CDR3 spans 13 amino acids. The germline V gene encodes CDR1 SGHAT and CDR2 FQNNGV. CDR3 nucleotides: TGTGCCACCTCCCCCCAGGGGTACAATGAGCAGTTCTTC. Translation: CATSPQGYNEQFF.

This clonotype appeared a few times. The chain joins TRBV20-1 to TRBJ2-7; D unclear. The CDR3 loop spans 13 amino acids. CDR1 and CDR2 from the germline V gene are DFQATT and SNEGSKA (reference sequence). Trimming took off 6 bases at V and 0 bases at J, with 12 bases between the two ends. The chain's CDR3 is CSASHVYSYEQYF. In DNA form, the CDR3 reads TGCAGTGCGTCCCACGTTTACTCCTACGAGCAGTACTTC.

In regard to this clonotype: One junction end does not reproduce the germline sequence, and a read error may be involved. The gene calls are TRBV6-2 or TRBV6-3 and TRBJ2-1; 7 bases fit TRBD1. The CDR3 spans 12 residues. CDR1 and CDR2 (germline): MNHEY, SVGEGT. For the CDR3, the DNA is TGTGCCAGCAGTGCCTCCGGGACAGAGCGGTTCTTC. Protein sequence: CASSASGTERFF.

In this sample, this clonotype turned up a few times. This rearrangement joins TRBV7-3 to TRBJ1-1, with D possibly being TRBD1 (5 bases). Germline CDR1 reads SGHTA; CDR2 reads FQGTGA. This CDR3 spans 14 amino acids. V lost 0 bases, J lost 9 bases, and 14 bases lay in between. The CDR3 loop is CASSLTTAGQKAFF. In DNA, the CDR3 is TGTGCCAGCAGCTTAACCACGGCAGGGCAGAAAGCTTTCTTT.

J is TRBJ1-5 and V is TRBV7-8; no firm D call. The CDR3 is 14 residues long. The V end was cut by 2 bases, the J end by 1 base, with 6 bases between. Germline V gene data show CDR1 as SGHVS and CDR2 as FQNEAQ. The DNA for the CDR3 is TGTGCCAGCAGCTTATACCAGAGCAATCAGCCCCAGCATTTT. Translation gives CASSLYQSNQPQHF.

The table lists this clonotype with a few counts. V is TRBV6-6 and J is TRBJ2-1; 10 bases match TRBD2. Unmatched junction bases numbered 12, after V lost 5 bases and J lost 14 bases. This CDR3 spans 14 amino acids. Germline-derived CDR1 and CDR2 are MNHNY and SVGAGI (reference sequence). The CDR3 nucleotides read TGTGCCAGCAGTGGACTAGCGGAGGCCGTCTGGGAGTTCTTC. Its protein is CASSGLAEAVWEFF.

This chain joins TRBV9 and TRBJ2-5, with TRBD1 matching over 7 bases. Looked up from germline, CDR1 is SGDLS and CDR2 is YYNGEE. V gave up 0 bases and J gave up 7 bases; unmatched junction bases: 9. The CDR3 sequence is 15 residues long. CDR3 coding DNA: TGTGCCAGCAGCGTAGACCGGGACAGTGGTGCGACCCAGTACTTC. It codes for CASSVDRDSGATQYF.

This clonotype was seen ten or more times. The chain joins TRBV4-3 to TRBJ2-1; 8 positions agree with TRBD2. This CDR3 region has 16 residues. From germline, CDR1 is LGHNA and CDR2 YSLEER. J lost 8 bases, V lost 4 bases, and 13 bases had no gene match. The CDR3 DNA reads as TGCGCCAGCAGCCCGTGGGCGGGAGGTCGGTCGGATGAGCAGTTCTTC. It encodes CASSPWAGGRSDEQFF.

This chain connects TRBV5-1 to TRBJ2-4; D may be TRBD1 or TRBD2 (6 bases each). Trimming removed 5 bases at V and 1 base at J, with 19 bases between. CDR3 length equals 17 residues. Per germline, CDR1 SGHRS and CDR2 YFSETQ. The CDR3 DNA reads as TGCGCCAGCAGGATCACAGTGGGGGGCATCGCCAAAAACATTCAGTACTTC. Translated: CASRITVGGIAKNIQYF.

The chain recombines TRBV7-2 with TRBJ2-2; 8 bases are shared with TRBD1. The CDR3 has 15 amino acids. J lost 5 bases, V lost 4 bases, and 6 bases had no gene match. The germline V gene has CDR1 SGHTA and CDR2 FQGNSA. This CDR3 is CASSSTGGVTGELFF. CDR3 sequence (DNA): TGTGCCAGCAGCTCCACAGGGGGAGTTACCGGGGAGCTGTTTTTT.